This TCR beta chain was found in a study of cytomegalovirus exposure and HLA in healthy donors. About the study: Earlier, approximately 180 million T cells were analyzed, and some 120 million unique TCR beta sequences were found among them.

13 Jbeta primers and 60 Vbeta primers were used for the PCR. Clones were sequenced by immunoSEQ multiplex PCR, and TCRdb holds only the in-frame ones, with some missing. Of some 170,000 clones in the sample, 60% to 80% were seen once. The CDR3 spans 16 residues. Deletions cut 2 bases from V and 5 bases from J, with 18 bases between. Germline lookup yields CDR1 MNHEY and CDR2 SVGAGI. Sample: PBMCs. The sequence was collected from a man in his forties or fifties in good health and CMV-seropositive. The J gene is TRBJ1-2, the V gene TRBV6-5, with TRBD1 as a possible D gene (5 bases). The CDR3 spells CASSYRGFSPLYGYTF. For the CDR3, the DNA is TGTGCCAGCAGTTACAGGGGCTTCTCCCCCCTGTATGGCTACACCTTC.